The T cell receptor (beta chain) described here comes from a study of naive CD8 T cells in extremely preterm neonates. Findings and limits, study-wide: CDR3 nucleotide sharing was 2.7% in preterm, 0.4% term, 0.03% to 0.035% children, about 0.01% adults.

Generated by immunoSEQ multiplex PCR, the TCRdb table keeps only in-frame clones and is missing some. The table lists several thousand clones, 95% to 98% of them singletons. A word on this clone: The antigen remains undetermined.

Germline loops: CDR1 SGDLS, CDR2 YYNGEE. V lost 3 bases and J lost 4, with 11 bases in between. This CDR3 has 15 amino acids. Each sample had roughly 18,000–110,000 sorted naive CD8+ T cells. The sample taken for sequencing was naive CD8+ T cells from blood. This clonotype originated in a human donor in good health. The V call is TRBV9, the J call TRBJ2-6; perhaps TRBD2 as D (5 bases). Here the CDR3 DNA reads TGTGCCAGCAGCGAAGTGGGAGCCGGGGCCAACGTCCTGACTTTC. Its protein is CASSEVGAGANVLTF.